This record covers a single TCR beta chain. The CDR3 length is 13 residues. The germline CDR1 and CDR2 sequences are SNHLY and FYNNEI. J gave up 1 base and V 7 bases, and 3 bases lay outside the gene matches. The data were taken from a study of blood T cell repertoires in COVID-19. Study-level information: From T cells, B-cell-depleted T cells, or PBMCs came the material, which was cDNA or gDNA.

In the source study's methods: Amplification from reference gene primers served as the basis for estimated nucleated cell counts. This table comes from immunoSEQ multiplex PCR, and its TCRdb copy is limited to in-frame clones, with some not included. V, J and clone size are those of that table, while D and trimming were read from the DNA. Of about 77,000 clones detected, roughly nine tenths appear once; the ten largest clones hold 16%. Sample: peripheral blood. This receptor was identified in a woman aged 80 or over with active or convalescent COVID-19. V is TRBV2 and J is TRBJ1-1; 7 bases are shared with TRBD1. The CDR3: CASKGQKNTEAFF. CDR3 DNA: TGTGCCAGCAAGGGACAGAAGAACACTGAAGCTTTCTTT.